The clone carrying this TCR beta chain was seen a handful of times. Its antigen remains unidentified. The sample originates from a study of CD4+ T cells in melanoma. Findings and limits, study-wide: A reported correlation linked neoantigen-specific CD4+ T cells to CD8+, macrophage and B cell function. Reportedly, melanoma neoantigen-specific CD4+ T cells showed varied differentiation states.

TCRdb keeps only in-frame clones here, not all; method: immunoSEQ multiplex PCR. This table has around 130,000 clones, about nine tenths appearing once. The CDR3 totals 11 residues. This rearrangement joins TRBV21-1 to TRBJ2-5. TRBV21-1 is shown as a pseudogene. This sequence was found in a human donor with melanoma. The CDR3 is CASRHKETQYF. In DNA, the CDR3 is TGTGCCAGCCGGCACAAAGAGACCCAGTACTTC.